A single TCR beta chain is shown here with its context. It lacks a known antigen. No much larger clonotype is one base removed from it; base qualities were not supplied. The method was the immunoSEQ multiplex PCR assay. Entries here come from immuneACCESS through TCRdb and include only in-frame sequences with V and J called. Some clones fail to appear in such tables; in the studies checked, an unresolved V gene covers under half of the shortfall, and the cause of the remainder is unknown. The sample records approximately 89,000 clones, approximately 94% of which are singletons. Around 0.23% of the sample is in the top ten clones. These data are taken from a study of technical replicates of blood from a handful of donors listed by TCRdb under 2017. As encoded in the germline V gene (reference sequence), CDR1 is SEHNR while CDR2 is FQNEAQ. Including cysteine and phenylalanine, the CDR3 has 15 amino acids. Only the CDR3 region is kept as DNA, spanning 45 bases read in frame from base 1. Here V drops 3 bases and J drops 3 bases, and the junction holds 3 bases not matched to any gene.

The sequenced sample consisted of T cells isolated from PBMCs. The sequence came from a human donor in good health. Recombination linked TRBV7-9 to TRBJ2-2, and 8 junctional nucleotides match TRBD1. Here is the DNA: TGTGCCAGCAGCTTGACAGGGGTCGACACCGGGGAGCTGTTTTTT. This yields the protein CASSLTGVDTGELFF. The full variable domain, completed from the reference TRBV7-9 and TRBJ2-2 proteins outside the CDR3, reads DTGVSQNPRHKITKRGQNVTFRCDPISEHNRLYWYRQTLGQGPEFLTYFQNEAQLEKSRLLSDRFSAERPKGSFSTLEIQRTEQGDSAMYLCASSLTGVDTGELFFGEGSRLTVL.